The clone carrying this TCR beta chain was seen a handful of times. The data originate from a study of cytomegalovirus exposure and HLA in healthy donors. The CDR3 extends over 13 amino acids. V dropped 6 bases and J dropped 0 bases, with 8 bases sitting between them. Germline CDR1 MNHEY, CDR2 SMNVEV (reference sequence). Sequenced by immunoSEQ multiplex PCR; TCRdb stores in-frame clones only, minus some. Of 120,000 to 150,000 clones detected, approximately 86% appear once; the ten largest clones hold roughly 4.5%. The chain employs TRBV27 and TRBJ1-1; D uncertain. The receptor comes from a man aged 18 to 30 in good health and CMV-seropositive. The sample comprised PBMCs. The CDR3 sequence: CASRYVVNTEAFF. The CDR3, as DNA: TGTGCCAGCAGGTACGTAGTGAACACTGAAGCTTTCTTT.